This TCR beta chain is drawn from a study of cytomegalovirus exposure and HLA in healthy donors (TCRdb year 2017). For the wider study: An earlier analysis of roughly 570 of the donors reported around 280 Gb of sequence data and about 120 million unique TCR beta sequences obtained from approximately 180 million T cells. An early release that covered roughly 600 HLA-typed donors contained approximately 300 gigabases of sequencing data and tens of millions of unique TCR sequences. Of the 300 to 500 genotyped donors, 65% to 90% were placed in the genetic ancestry cluster associated with self-reported Caucasian donors. The study aimed to test whether cataloging public T cell receptors could reveal signatures of past pathogen exposure. The T cell repertoires of 700 or so subjects were profiled by immunosequencing and related to cytomegalovirus serostatus. Along with the roughly 700-subject first cohort, a separate validation cohort of 120 different subjects was used. High-throughput TCR immunosequencing, statistical association of individual TCRs with disease status, and machine learning were combined to predict cytomegalovirus infection status. A later analysis re-examined previously published TCR beta repertoires from over 500 donors and added high-resolution HLA genotyping to investigate patterns of TCR occurrence. In the later analysis, no new phenotypic data were used to find candidate immune exposures; instead, reliance was placed on TCR beta sequences and their occurrence across donors. An earlier analysis of nearly 600 of the donors applied high-throughput TCR beta sequencing to assess whether each TCR beta V gene segment acted as functional or pseudogenic. Donor age, sex, ethnicity and CMV serostatus were compiled alongside the repertoire data. In a later genetic analysis, genome-wide SNP genotypes for about three fifths of the 666 donors were used, and that subset was treated as a discovery cohort. Every repertoire in the discovery cohort had been generated on one and the same sequencing platform. HLA typing included class I and class II loci at four-digit resolution. Typing coverage differed by locus: A, B, C, DRB1 and DQB1 were typed in roughly 620-630 donors, DQA1 in approximately 520, DPA1 in nearly 610, and DPB1 in just under 490. Because of strong linkage in the cohort, five DR-DQ haplotypes were treated as single units for association and clustering. Among 300 to 500 genotyped donors of the cohort, an average of around 250,000 unique TCR beta nucleotide sequences was sequenced per donor, of which 15% to 20% were non-productive.

The cohort comprised several hundred healthy bone marrow donors. Cohort members were all nominally healthy when sampled, although unrecorded immune exposures were likely present. The donor was CMV seronegative and was included in the group of several hundred seronegative cohort members. Every donor gave a peripheral blood sample, and the peripheral blood mononuclear cells from that sample were used for TCR beta sequencing. Genomic DNA was extracted from the blood cell samples with the Qiagen DNeasy Blood Extraction Kit. Here is what the overall study found, with its caveats: A further reported finding was that TCR beta sequences accurately predicted the HLA-A and HLA-B alleles for most subjects in the first cohort. In a later analysis, the rate of TCR association differed among HLA loci, with DRB1 alleles having the most associated TCRs and HLA-C alleles having the fewest. When HLA alleles, especially DR and DQ, strongly co-occurred, attributing TCR associations to individual alleles was difficult. The presence/absence analyses assumed that sequencing depth was roughly uniform across donors, and that assumption may not be true. In a later analysis, most CMV-associated TCR beta chains were found to appear HLA-restricted, with HLA associations seemingly driven largely by CMV exposure. The classifier was reported to diagnose cytomegalovirus status with high specificity and sensitivity in both the original cohort and the validation cohort. Most TCR sequences were seen in very few donors, while some public TCRs were found in many individuals. Linkage disequilibrium might explain the correlated functional status among segregating V segments, but an unknown experimental factor could not be ruled out. The only immune exposure information available for the cohort was CMV serostatus. In an earlier analysis of approximately 600 of the donors, most TCR beta V segments were observed in productive rearrangements about 87% or about 30% of the time, broadly matching IMGT annotations. A cluster of highly shared sequence variants was judged likely to be a technical artifact of the sequencing pipeline. According to a later analysis, parvovirus B19, influenza, CMV and Epstein-Barr virus appeared linked to several top co-occurrence clusters. Approximately 18 rarely observed V segments, including chromosome 9 orphons, were excluded from the earlier analysis of about 610 of the donors because counts were too low. A total of 150 or so TCR beta chains were listed by the study as associated with cytomegalovirus. According to the authors, the approach could potentially be generalized to other disease states and immunological phenotypes. V-gene and J-gene trimming of TCR beta chains was associated with a missense DCLRE1C variant in a later genetic analysis, and the association was replicated in an independent cohort. Some IMGT-functional V segments, including TRBV6-2 and TRBV6-3, could not be distinguished by the 87-base-pair reads and were therefore excluded. A later analysis found that HLA-associated TCR beta chains were more clonally expanded and had lower generation probabilities than equally common non-associated chains. In this cohort, only TCR beta chains were sequenced, and detectable features were limited by the absence of alpha or paired-chain data. A few of the identified cytomegalovirus-associated TCR beta chains were confirmed in vitro to be specific for cytomegalovirus antigens. Specific HLA alleles were associated with 15,000 to 20,000 TCR beta sequences at a false discovery rate of 0.05 in a later analysis. A later genetic analysis reported fewer N-insertions in productive TCRs among donors in an Asian-associated ancestry cluster than the roughly 700-donor mean. Because HLA typing was missing for some donors at each locus, association tests included only the typed subset.

The library was built by means of the immunoSEQ multiplex PCR assay. For the multiplex PCR, a mixture combining 60 forward primers for TCR Vbeta segments and 13 reverse primers for TCR Jbeta segments was used. The CDR3 region of rearranged TCR beta genes was amplified from genomic DNA with a multiplex PCR assay. Amplified TCR beta libraries were sequenced as 87-base-pair reads on the Illumina HiSeq System. The paper's data handling went like this. A later analysis tallied roughly 78 million unique TCR beta chains across the 550 to 850 repertoires, and some 10 million of those chains were shared by two or more donors. Raw reads were error-corrected and collapsed into unique sequences with a nearest-neighbor algorithm that merged closely related sequences to remove PCR and sequencing errors. V, D and J gene segments were assigned by aligning CDR3 sequences to IMGT reference sequences. Each retained sequence needed at least a six-nucleotide match to both a V gene segment and a J gene segment. A rearrangement was called productive if the CDR3 had no stop codons and remained in frame with V and J, and every other rearrangement was called non-productive. CDR3 was defined by IMGT convention, running from the second conserved V-encoded cysteine to the conserved J-encoded phenylalanine. The earlier analysis of around 640 of the donors excluded sequences that lacked an unambiguous match to a single V gene segment. An earlier analysis of approximately 590 of the donors called V segments functional above 56.7% productive rearrangements and segregating when the between-donor standard deviation exceeded 5%. A statistical classification framework was developed to diagnose cytomegalovirus status using the catalog of TCR beta chain sequences. A later analysis assigned V and J genes by comparing TCR nucleotide sequences with IMGT/GENE-DB human TR gene sequences. Using the TCRdist pipeline, a later analysis assigned CDR3 sequences along with most-parsimonious VDJ recombination scenarios. In a later analysis, every TCR beta chain was defined by the combination of its CDR3 amino acid sequence and its V-gene family, and reads without a unique V-gene family were dropped. As a way to deal with suspected cross-contamination and a sequencing artifact, a later analysis dropped under 600 nucleotide sequences that were highly shared and had low generation probability. In a later analysis, a clonal expansion index for each public chain was calculated from normalized within-repertoire ranks of inferred template counts. Generation probabilities in a later analysis came from a VDJ recombination model fitted to out-of-frame rearrangements, and those results were checked against IGoR. A later analysis scored TCR-TCR, TCR-HLA and TCR-CMV co-occurrence with hypergeometric tests, applying a repertoire-size bias correction to TCR pairs. A later analysis estimated false discovery rates by permuting HLA or CMV assignments 20 times. A later analysis grouped co-occurring TCRs with DBSCAN, adding TCRdist sequence similarity when clustering within HLA-allele-positive subsets. Repertoires with fewer than 30,000 or more than 120,000 public chains, plus five repertoires with anomalous nucleotide sharing, were excluded from co-occurrence clustering. The table was pulled from immuneACCESS by TCRdb, which kept in-frame rearrangements only. Such tables lose some clones; where checked, under half of the loss comes from unresolved V genes, and the rest has no known cause. V and J calls and clone size are copied from that table; D and trimming were computed from the DNA. This sample comprises about 110,000 clones, about two thirds of them detected only once. The biggest ten clones account for 0.79% of the sample.

The CDR3 spans 15 residues, from the cysteine through the phenylalanine. CDR3 DNA only is kept here, 45 bases in frame from base 1. V loses 3 bases, J loses 6 bases, and the germline ends lie 15 bases apart. The germline V gene (reference sequence) provides CDR1 SEHNR and CDR2 FQNEAQ. As concerns this clone: Its antigen is not yet known. No qualities accompany the bases; no much larger clone lies one base away.

The specimen was PBMCs. The sequence joins TRBV7-9 to TRBJ1-5; tentative D gene TRBD1, with 5 bases matching. The receptor comes from a boy aged 5-17 years in good health and CMV-seronegative. CDR3 loop: CASSFGDSPFQPQHF. At the DNA level, the sequence is TGTGCCAGCAGCTTTGGCGACAGTCCTTTTCAGCCCCAGCATTTT.